The sequence of this T cell receptor (beta chain) was determined in a study of PD-1 blockade in mismatch repair-deficient tumors. Study summary: Enrolled about 2013-2016, patients had progressing, pretreated mismatch repair-deficient cancers of 12 types.

To note about this clone: Its specificity is not known.

Overall study findings and caveats: After pembrolizumab, tumor-resident clones rose rapidly, then generally contracted before radiologic responses.

Mismatch repair deficiency was confirmed in all patients, by PCR or immunohistochemistry. TCR sequencing covered a few patients who responded to pembrolizumab. Germline CDR1 is GTSNPN and CDR2 is SVGIG (reference sequence). This CDR3 comprises 16 residues. V was shortened by 1 base and J by 0 bases, with 13 bases between the two germline ends. Measured with immunoSEQ multiplex PCR; TCRdb has only the in-frame clones, and not every one. The sample comprises tens of thousands of clones, about 85% of which are singletons, and roughly 22% rests with the top ten. Sequenced material: peripheral blood, taken 4 weeks after starting pembrolizumab. The origin of this receptor is an adult with mismatch repair-deficient cancer. The V gene is TRBV30, the J gene TRBJ2-4, with no clear D. The CDR3 bases are TGTGCCTGGAGTGGCCCGCTTCTACTAGCCAAAAACATTCAGTACTTC. Amino acids: CAWSGPLLLAKNIQYF.